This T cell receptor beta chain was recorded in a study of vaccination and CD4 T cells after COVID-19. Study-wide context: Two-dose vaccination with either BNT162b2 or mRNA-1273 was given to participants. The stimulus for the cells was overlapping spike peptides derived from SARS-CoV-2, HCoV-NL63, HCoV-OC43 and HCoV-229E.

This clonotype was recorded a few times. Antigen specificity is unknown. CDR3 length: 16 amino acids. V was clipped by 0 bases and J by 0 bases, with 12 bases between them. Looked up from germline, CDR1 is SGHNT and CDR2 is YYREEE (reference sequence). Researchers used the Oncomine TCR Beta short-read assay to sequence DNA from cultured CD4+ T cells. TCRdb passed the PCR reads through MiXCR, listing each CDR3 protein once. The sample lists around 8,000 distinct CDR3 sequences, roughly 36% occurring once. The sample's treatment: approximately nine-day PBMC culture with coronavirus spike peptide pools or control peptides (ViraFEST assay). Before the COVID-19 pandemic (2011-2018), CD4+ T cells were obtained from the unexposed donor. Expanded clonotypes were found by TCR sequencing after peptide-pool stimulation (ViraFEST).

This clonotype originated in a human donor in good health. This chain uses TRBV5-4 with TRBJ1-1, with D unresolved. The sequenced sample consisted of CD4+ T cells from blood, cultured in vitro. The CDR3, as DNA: TGTGCCAGCAGCTTGGGTGGTGCCAGGTTGAACACTGAAGCTTTCTTT. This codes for CASSLGGARLNTEAFF. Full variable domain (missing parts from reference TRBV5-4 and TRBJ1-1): ETGVTQSPTHLIKTRGQQVTLRCSSQSGHNTVSWYQQALGQGPQFIFQYYREEENGRGNFPPRFSGLQFPNYSSELNVNALELDDSALYLCASSLGGARLNTEAFFGQGTRLTVV.